Given below is one T cell receptor beta chain in context. TCRdb fed the RT-PCR reads into MiXCR, producing one record per CDR3 protein. The profile shows more than 850,000 distinct CDR3 sequences, about a sixth of them singletons. CDR3 length equals 13 residues. Trimming left V 0 bases short and J 6 bases short, with 6 bases between. CDR1 is LGHNA, CDR2 YSLEER, per germline. The sample is drawn from a study of patients and donors after allogeneic stem cell transplantation. The TCR originated in a human donor who was either an allogeneic HSCT recipient or a stem cell or donor lymphocyte infusion donor (not recorded which). It is not recorded whose cells these are; they may come from a transplant donor. Specimen: blood, either unsorted or a sorted T cell fraction (not recorded which). This rearrangement joins TRBV4-3 to TRBJ2-4; no reliable D call. The CDR3 region has the DNA TGCGCCAGCAGCCAAGAGGATCGAAACATTCAGTACTTC. Its protein is CASSQEDRNIQYF.